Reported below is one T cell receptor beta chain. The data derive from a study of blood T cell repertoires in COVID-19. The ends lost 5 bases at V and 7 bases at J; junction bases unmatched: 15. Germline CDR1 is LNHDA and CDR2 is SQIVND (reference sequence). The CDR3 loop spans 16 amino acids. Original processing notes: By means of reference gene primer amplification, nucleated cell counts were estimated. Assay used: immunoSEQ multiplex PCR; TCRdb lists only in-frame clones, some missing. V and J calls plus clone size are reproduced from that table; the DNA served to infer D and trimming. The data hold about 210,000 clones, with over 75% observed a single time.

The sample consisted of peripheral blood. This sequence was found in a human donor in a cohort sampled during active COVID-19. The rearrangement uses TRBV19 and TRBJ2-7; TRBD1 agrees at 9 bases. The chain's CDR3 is CASSPPPGQGRLEQYF. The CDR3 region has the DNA TGTGCCAGTAGTCCCCCTCCGGGACAGGGTAGGTTAGAGCAGTACTTC. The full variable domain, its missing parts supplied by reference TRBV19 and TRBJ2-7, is DGGITQSPKYLFRKEGQNVTLSCEQNLNHDAMYWYRQDPGQGLRLIYYSQIVNDFQKGDIAEGYSVSREKKESFPLTVTSAQKNPTAFYLCASSPPPGQGRLEQYFGPGTRLTVT.